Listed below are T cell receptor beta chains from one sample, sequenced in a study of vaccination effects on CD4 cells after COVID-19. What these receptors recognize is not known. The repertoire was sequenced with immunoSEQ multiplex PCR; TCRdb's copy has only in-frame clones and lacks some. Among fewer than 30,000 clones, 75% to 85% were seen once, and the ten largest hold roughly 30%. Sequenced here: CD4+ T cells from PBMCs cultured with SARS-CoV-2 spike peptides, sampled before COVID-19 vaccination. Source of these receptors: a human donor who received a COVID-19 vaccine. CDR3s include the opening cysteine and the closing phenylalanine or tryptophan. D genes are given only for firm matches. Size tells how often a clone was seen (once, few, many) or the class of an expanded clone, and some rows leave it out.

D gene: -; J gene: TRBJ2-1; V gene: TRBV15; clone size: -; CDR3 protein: CATSRAQGVPFF; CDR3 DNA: TGTGCCACCAGCAGAGCCCAGGGCGTTCCGTTCTTC
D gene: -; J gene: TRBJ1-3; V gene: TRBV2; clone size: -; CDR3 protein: CASSEARFSGNTIYF; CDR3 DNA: TGTGCCAGCAGTGAAGCGCGATTCTCTGGAAACACCATATATTTT
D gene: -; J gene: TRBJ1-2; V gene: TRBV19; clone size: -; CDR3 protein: CASSLGVNYGYTF; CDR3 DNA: TGTGCCAGTAGTCTTGGCGTTAACTATGGCTACACCTTC
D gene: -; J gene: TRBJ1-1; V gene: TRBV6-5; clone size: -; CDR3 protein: CASSSRMLNTEAFF; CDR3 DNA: TGTGCCAGCAGTTCCCGGATGTTGAACACTGAAGCTTTCTTT
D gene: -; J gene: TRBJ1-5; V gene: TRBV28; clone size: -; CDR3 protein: CASSLLTGIHTLAQHF; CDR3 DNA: TGTGCCAGCAGTTTATTGACAGGTATCCACACTCTAGCCCAGCATTTT
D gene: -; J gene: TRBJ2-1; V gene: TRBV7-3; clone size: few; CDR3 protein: CASSLQGGRGVDEQFF; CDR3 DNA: TGTGCCAGCAGCTTACAGGGAGGGAGGGGGGTCGATGAGCAGTTCTTC
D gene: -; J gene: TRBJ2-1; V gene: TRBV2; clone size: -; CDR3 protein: CASSELNEQFF; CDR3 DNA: TGTGCCAGCAGTGAACTCAATGAGCAGTTCTTC
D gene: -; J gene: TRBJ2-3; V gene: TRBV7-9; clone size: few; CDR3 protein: CASSLFPDPIHF; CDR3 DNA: TGTGCCAGCAGCTTGTTTCCAGACCCTATCCATTTT
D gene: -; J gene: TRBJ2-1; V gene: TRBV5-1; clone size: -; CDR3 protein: CASRGDGSYNEQFF; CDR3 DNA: TGCGCCAGCAGGGGGGATGGCTCCTACAATGAGCAGTTCTTC
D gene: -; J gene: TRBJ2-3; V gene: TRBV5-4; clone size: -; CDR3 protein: CASSLKTTRADTQYF; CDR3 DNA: TGTGCCAGCAGCTTAAAGACTACGAGGGCAGATACGCAGTATTTT
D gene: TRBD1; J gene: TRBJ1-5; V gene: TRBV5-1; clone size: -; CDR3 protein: CASSPWTGGNQPQHF; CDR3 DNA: TGCGCCAGCAGCCCGTGGACAGGGGGGAATCAGCCCCAGCATTTT
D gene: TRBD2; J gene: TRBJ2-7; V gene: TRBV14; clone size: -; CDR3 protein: CASSLLAGGLYEQYF; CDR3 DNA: TGTGCCAGCAGCCTACTAGCGGGGGGCCTCTACGAGCAGTACTTC
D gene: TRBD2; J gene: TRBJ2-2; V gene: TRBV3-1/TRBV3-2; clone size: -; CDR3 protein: CGTRGAGELFF; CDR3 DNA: TGTGGGACACGGGGGGCCGGGGAGCTGTTTTTT
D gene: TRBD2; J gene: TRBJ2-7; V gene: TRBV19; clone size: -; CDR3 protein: CASSITGGRSYEQYF; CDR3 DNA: TGTGCCAGTAGTATAACGGGAGGCAGGTCCTACGAGCAGTACTTC
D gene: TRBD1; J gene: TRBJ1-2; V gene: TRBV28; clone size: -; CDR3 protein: CASNLVNRGGGYTF; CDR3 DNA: TGTGCCAGCAACCTCGTTAACAGGGGTGGTGGCTACACCTTC
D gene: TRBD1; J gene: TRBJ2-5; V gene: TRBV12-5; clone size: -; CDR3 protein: CASGSGQAGETQYF; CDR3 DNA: TGTGCTAGTGGGTCGGGACAGGCTGGGGAGACCCAGTACTTC
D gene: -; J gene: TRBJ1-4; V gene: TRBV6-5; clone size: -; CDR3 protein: CASSYTLGTNEKLFF; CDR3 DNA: TGTGCCAGCAGTTACACCCTGGGTACTAATGAAAAACTGTTTTTT
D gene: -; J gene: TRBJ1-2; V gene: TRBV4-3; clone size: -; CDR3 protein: CASSQFSGVPDSYGYTF; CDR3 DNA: TGCGCCAGCAGCCAATTCTCGGGGGTCCCCGATTCCTATGGCTACACCTTC
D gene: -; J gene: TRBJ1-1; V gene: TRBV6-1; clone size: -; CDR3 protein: CASSEGGLNTEAFF; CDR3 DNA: TGTGCCAGCAGTGAAGGGGGGTTGAACACTGAAGCTTTCTTT
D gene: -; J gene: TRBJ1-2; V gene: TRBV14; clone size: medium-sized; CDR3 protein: CASSPFQGTYGYTF; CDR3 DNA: TGTGCCAGCAGCCCTTTCCAGGGTACCTATGGCTACACCTTC
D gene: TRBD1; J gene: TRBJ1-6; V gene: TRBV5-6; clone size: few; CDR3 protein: CASSSGQTNSPLHF; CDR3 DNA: TGTGCCAGCAGCTCGGGACAGACTAATTCACCCCTCCACTTT
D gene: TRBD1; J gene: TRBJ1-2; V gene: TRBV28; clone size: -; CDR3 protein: CASSGGQGAPGYTF; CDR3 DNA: TGTGCCAGCAGTGGGGGACAGGGGGCTCCTGGCTACACCTTC
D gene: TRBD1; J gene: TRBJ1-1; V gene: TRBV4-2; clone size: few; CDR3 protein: CASSQDGQGWNTEAFF; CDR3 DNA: TGTGCCAGCAGCCAAGACGGACAGGGCTGGAACACTGAAGCTTTCTTT
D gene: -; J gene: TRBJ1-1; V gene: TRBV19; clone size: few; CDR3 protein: CASQRILNTEAFF; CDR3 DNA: TGTGCCAGCCAGAGAATCTTGAACACTGAAGCTTTCTTT
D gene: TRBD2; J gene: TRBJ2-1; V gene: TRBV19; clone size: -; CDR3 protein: CASLPREGGNEQFF; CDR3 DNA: TGTGCCAGTCTTCCGCGGGAGGGCGGCAATGAGCAGTTCTTC
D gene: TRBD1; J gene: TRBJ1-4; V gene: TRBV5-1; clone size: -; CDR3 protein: CASSLVDRGDEKLFF; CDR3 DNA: TGCGCCAGCAGCTTGGTGGACAGGGGGGACGAAAAACTGTTTTTT
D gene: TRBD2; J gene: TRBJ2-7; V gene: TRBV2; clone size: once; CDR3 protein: CASSDRSPGLARSAYEQYF; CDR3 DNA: TGTGCCAGCAGTGATCGCAGCCCGGGACTAGCGAGATCCGCCTACGAGCAGTACTTC
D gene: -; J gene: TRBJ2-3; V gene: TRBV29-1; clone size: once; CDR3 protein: CSSIWSTDTQYF; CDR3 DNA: TGCAGCTCAATTTGGAGCACAGATACGCAGTATTTT
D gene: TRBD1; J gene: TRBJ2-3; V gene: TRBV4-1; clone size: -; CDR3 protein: CASSRQGVSDTQYF; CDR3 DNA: TGCGCCAGCAGCCGACAGGGCGTGTCAGATACGCAGTATTTT
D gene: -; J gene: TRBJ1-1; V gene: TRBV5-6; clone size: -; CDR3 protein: CASSFGKGRGSTEAFF; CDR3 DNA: TGTGCCAGCAGCTTTGGTAAGGGCAGGGGTAGCACTGAAGCTTTCTTT
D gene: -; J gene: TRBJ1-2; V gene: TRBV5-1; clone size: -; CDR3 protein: CASSPVPRTRRGYTF; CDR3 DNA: TGCGCCAGCAGCCCAGTTCCCAGAACGAGACGTGGCTACACCTTC
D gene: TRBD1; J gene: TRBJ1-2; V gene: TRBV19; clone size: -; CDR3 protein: CASKSRDRVYGYTF; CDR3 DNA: TGTGCCAGTAAATCAAGGGACAGAGTTTATGGCTACACCTTC
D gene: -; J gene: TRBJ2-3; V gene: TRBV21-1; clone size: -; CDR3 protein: CASSKSRVHSDTQYF; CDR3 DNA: TGTGCCAGCAGCAAAAGTAGGGTGCATTCGGATACGCAGTATTTT
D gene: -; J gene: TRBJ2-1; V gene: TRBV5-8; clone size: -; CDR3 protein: CASSLGTGSNEQFF; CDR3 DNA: TGTGCCAGCAGCTTGGGTACAGGGAGCAATGAGCAGTTCTTC
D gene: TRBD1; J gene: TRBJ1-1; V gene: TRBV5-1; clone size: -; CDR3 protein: CASSPTGGDTEAFF; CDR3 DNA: TGCGCCAGCAGCCCGACAGGGGGAGACACTGAAGCTTTCTTT
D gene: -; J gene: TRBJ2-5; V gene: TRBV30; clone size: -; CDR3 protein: CAQGSRETQYF; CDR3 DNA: TGTGCCCAGGGAAGCCGGGAGACCCAGTACTTC
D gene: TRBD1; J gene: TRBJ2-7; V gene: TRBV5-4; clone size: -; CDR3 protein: CASSLGTGYEQYF; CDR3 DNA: TGTGCCAGCAGCTTGGGGACAGGCTACGAGCAGTACTTC
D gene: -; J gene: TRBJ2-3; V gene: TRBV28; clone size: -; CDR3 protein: CASSSGTFDTQYF; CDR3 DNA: TGTGCCAGCAGTTCCGGGACTTTCGATACGCAGTATTTT
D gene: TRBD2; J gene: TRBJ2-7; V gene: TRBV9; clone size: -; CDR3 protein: CASSTSEGYEQYF; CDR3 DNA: TGTGCCAGCAGTACTAGCGAGGGCTACGAGCAGTACTTC
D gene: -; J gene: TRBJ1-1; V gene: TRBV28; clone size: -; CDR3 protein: CASGGSKAEAFF; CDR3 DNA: TGTGCCAGCGGGGGTTCGAAGGCTGAAGCTTTCTTT